This paragraph covers one T cell receptor (beta chain) sequence. The target antigen is unknown. The record originates from a study of blood T cells in healthy people across ages. Across the study: Per two T cells, template switching captured roughly one barcoded beta molecule. Whole-study results and caveats: Changes in expanded clonotypes were possibly confounded, as the CMV status of donors was unknown. Older individuals had lower TCR beta diversity per million T cells (the decline was roughly linear).

A J-beta primer mix and a sample-barcoded 5' primer were used in a second PCR of roughly 7 to 12 cycles. CDR3-containing paired-end reads numbered at least 3 million in each sample. In TCRdb, the 5' RACE reads were re-called with MiXCR into one record per CDR3 protein. The sample holds 600,000 or so distinct CDR3 sequences; around 20% are singletons and the top ten take 3.5% to 4%. Sequenced material: blood. This TCR was recovered from a man between 65 and 79 years old in good health.

The CDR3 reads CASSLGAGGGGNTIYF. The CDR3 DNA is TGTGCCAGCAGCTTGGGTGCAGGCGGTGGTGGAAACACCATATATTTT. The chain joins TRBV5-6 to TRBJ1-3; D not resolved. V lost 0 bases, J lost 3 bases, and 13 bases lay in between. This CDR3 comprises 16 residues. Germline CDR1 is SGHDT and CDR2 is YYEEEE.